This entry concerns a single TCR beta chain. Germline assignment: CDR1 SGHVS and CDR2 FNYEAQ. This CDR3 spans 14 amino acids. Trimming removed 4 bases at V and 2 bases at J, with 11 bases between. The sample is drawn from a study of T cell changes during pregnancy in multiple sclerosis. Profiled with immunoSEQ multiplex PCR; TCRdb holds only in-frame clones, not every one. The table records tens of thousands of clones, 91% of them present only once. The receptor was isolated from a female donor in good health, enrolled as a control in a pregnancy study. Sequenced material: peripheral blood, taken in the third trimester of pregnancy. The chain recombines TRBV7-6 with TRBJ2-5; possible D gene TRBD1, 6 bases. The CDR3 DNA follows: TGTGCCAGCAGCTCCGGGACATATCAAGAGACCCAGTACTTC. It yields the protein CASSSGTYQETQYF.